This TCR beta chain was profiled in a study of cytomegalovirus exposure and HLA in healthy donors. The study, taken as a whole, reports: Most CMV-associated TCR beta chains were later found to appear HLA-restricted. The study found most TCR sequences rare, yet found some public TCRs in many donors. Beyond CMV serostatus, there was no information to go on about immune exposure.

A word on this clone: The antigen remains undetermined.

Healthy individuals who donated bone marrow served as the donors. PCR was performed using 60 Vbeta and 13 Jbeta primers. The table came from immunoSEQ multiplex PCR; TCRdb's copy has only in-frame clones and leaves some out. In the table there are 150,000 to 200,000 clones, approximately 85% of which are singletons. The CDR3 sequence is 15 residues long. The germline gives CDR1 MNHEY, CDR2 SVGAGI. Material for sequencing was PBMCs. The sequence derives from a man between 18 and 35 years old in good health and CMV-seropositive. The rearrangement uses TRBV6-5 and TRBJ2-5; TRBD2 might be the D (5 bases). The J call may be mistaken, given a closer DNA end match to TRBJ2-7. DNA for the CDR3: TGTGCCAGCAGTTCCATAAACCGGGATTTCTACGAGCAGTACTTC. Amino acids: CASSSINRDFYEQYF.